A selection of T cell receptor beta chains follows, all from one sample in a study of PD-1 blockade in mismatch repair-deficient tumors. Generated by immunoSEQ multiplex PCR, the TCRdb table keeps only in-frame clones and is missing some. The data show fewer than 100,000 clones, approximately 81% seen once. The material was peripheral blood, obtained 12 weeks after starting pembrolizumab. The receptor set was obtained from an adult with mismatch repair-deficient cancer. CDR3s include the opening cysteine and the closing phenylalanine or tryptophan. Each record gives: V gene, D gene, J gene, clone size, CDR3 protein, CDR3 DNA. The D gene is left open where the match is weak. For some rows the clone size is stated as once, few or many, or as a class when expanded; others skip it.

V: TRBV11-2; D: NA; J: TRBJ2-6; size: few; CDR3: CASSLESQGPNVLTF; DNA: TGTGCCAGCAGCTTAGAATCGCAGGGGCCCAACGTCCTGACTTTC
V: TRBV6-1; D: TRBD2; J: TRBJ2-5; size: few; CDR3: CASSDAGGVGTQYF; DNA: TGTGCCAGCAGTGATGCGGGAGGGGTCGGGACCCAGTACTTC
V: TRBV5-1; D: NA; J: TRBJ2-3; size: NA; CDR3: CASTRTGGDTQYF; DNA: TGCGCCAGCACCCGGACTGGGGGGGATACGCAGTATTTT
V: TRBV7-9; D: NA; J: TRBJ2-5; size: NA; CDR3: CASSVSQGVGTQYF; DNA: TGTGCCAGCAGCGTCAGCCAGGGAGTTGGGACCCAGTACTTC
V: TRBV30; D: TRBD2; J: TRBJ2-2; size: NA; CDR3: CALRTSAGELFF; DNA: TGTGCCTTGCGGACTAGCGCCGGGGAGCTGTTTTTT
V: TRBV5-4; D: NA; J: TRBJ2-2; size: NA; CDR3: CASSWGPLGTLNTGELFF; DNA: TGTGCCAGCAGCTGGGGACCCCTGGGGACACTCAACACCGGGGAGCTGTTTTTT
V: TRBV9; D: NA; J: TRBJ2-3; size: few; CDR3: CASSVAGGVADTQYF; DNA: TGTGCCAGCAGCGTAGCTGGCGGGGTGGCAGATACGCAGTATTTT
V: TRBV30; D: NA; J: TRBJ1-5; size: NA; CDR3: CASTDNQPQHF; DNA: TGTGCCTCAACGGACAATCAGCCCCAGCATTTT
V: TRBV15; D: TRBD2; J: TRBJ2-1; size: NA; CDR3: CATSTRLADNEQFF; DNA: TGTGCCACCAGCACTAGACTAGCGGACAATGAGCAGTTCTTC
V: TRBV9; D: TRBD2; J: TRBJ2-1; size: NA; CDR3: CASSVGLAEINEQFF; DNA: TGTGCCAGCAGCGTAGGTCTAGCGGAGATCAATGAGCAGTTCTTC
V: TRBV25-1; D: TRBD1; J: TRBJ1-1; size: NA; CDR3: CASSDRTGGNTEAFF; DNA: TGTGCCAGCAGTGATAGGACAGGGGGGAACACTGAAGCTTTCTTT
V: TRBV11-2; D: NA; J: TRBJ2-3; size: NA; CDR3: CASSLEGRSTDTQYF; DNA: TGTGCCAGCAGCTTAGAGGGGCGGAGCACAGATACGCAGTATTTT
V: TRBV6-6; D: NA; J: TRBJ1-2; size: NA; CDR3: CASSYRPRYGYTF; DNA: TGTGCCAGCAGTTACCGGCCTAGATATGGCTACACCTTC
V: TRBV6-6; D: TRBD2; J: TRBJ2-3; size: once; CDR3: CASSYSPSGSDTQYF; DNA: TGTGCCAGCAGTTACTCGCCTAGCGGGAGCGATACGCAGTATTTT
V: TRBV29-1; D: NA; J: TRBJ1-3; size: NA; CDR3: CSVKESSGNTIYF; DNA: TGCAGCGTTAAGGAGAGCTCTGGAAACACCATATATTTT
V: TRBV18; D: TRBD1; J: TRBJ2-7; size: NA; CDR3: CASSPGQGAEQYF; DNA: TGTGCCAGCTCACCCGGACAGGGGGCCGAGCAGTACTTC
V: TRBV19; D: TRBD1; J: TRBJ1-2; size: NA; CDR3: CASGTKTGDNGYTF; DNA: TGTGCCAGCGGCACCAAGACAGGGGACAATGGCTACACCTTC
V: TRBV7-9; D: NA; J: TRBJ2-4; size: NA; CDR3: CASSLESTAAGVQYF; DNA: TGTGCCAGCAGCTTAGAGTCGACAGCGGCCGGGGTTCAGTACTTC
V: TRBV2; D: NA; J: TRBJ2-1; size: few; CDR3: CASSDEESSYNEQFF; DNA: TGTGCCAGCAGTGATGAGGAGAGCTCCTACAATGAGCAGTTCTTC
V: TRBV7-9; D: TRBD2; J: TRBJ2-1; size: NA; CDR3: CASSPVSGTLSYNEQFF; DNA: TGTGCCAGCAGCCCGGTTAGCGGGACTCTTTCCTACAATGAGCAGTTCTTC
V: TRBV6-6; D: NA; J: TRBJ2-4; size: NA; CDR3: CASSYSDPPAKNIQYF; DNA: TGTGCCAGCAGTTACTCGGACCCCCCAGCCAAAAACATTCAGTACTTC
V: TRBV6-6; D: NA; J: TRBJ1-1; size: NA; CDR3: CATKTEGEVLSEAFF; DNA: TGTGCCACCAAGACGGAGGGCGAGGTGTTATCTGAAGCTTTCTTT
V: TRBV4-1; D: NA; J: TRBJ1-1; size: NA; CDR3: CASSQDKSGKETEAFF; DNA: TGCGCCAGCAGCCAAGATAAGAGCGGGAAAGAAACTGAAGCTTTCTTT
V: TRBV27; D: NA; J: TRBJ2-3; size: NA; CDR3: CASSGGRFDTQYF; DNA: TGTGCCAGCAGTGGGGGGAGATTTGATACGCAGTATTTT
V: TRBV7-6; D: TRBD2; J: TRBJ2-2; size: NA; CDR3: CASRRTSGITGELFF; DNA: TGTGCCAGCAGACGGACTAGCGGGATCACCGGGGAGCTGTTTTTT
V: TRBV5-1; D: NA; J: TRBJ1-2; size: medium-sized; CDR3: CASRADPADYGYTF; DNA: TGCGCCAGCAGAGCCGACCCGGCGGACTATGGCTACACCTTC